This T cell receptor (beta chain) was identified in a study of T-cell reconstitution after alpha-beta-depleted transplantation in children. Whole-study results and caveats: Newly generated T cells supplied most T-cell counts and diversity one year post-transplant. After transplant, at about two months, alpha-beta T cells were reportedly derived from several hundred expanded graft clones. Recipient T cells and thymic progenitors that survived were the source of the high TCRbeta diversity seen at day 60 in some patients.

With respect to this clonotype: Antigen: not known.

TCRbeta library construction was performed incorporating unique molecular identifiers. TCRdb reanalysed the PCR reads using MiXCR and keeps one entry per CDR3 protein. The sample shows hundreds of thousands of distinct CDR3 sequences, under 30% of them seen only once. This CDR3 has 16 residues. V was pared by 2 bases and J by 1 base, with 15 bases between. The sample consisted of PBMCs, taken before TCRalphabeta/CD19-depleted stem cell transplant. The V call is TRBV12-3 or TRBV12-4, the J call TRBJ2-7; possible D gene TRBD1, 6 bases. This clonotype was sampled from a girl aged 2 to 9 with Fanconi anemia, due to receive a stem cell transplant. This chain's CDR3 is CASSLSPTTGSYEQYF. CDR3 DNA sequence: TGTGCCAGCAGTTTATCGCCAACGACAGGTTCCTACGAGCAGTACTTC.